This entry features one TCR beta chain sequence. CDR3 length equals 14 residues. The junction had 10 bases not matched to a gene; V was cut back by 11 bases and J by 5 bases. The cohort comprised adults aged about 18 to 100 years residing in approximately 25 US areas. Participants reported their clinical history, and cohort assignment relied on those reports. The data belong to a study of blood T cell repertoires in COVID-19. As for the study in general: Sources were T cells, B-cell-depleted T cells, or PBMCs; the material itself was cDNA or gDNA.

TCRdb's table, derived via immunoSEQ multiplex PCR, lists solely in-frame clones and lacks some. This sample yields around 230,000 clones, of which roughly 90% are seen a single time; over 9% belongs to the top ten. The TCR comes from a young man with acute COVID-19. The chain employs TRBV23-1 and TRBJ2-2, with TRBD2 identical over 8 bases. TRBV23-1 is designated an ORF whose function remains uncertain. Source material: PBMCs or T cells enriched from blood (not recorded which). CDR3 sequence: CAARGLVVTGELFF. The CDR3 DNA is TGCGCCGCGCGGGGACTAGTAGTTACCGGGGAGCTGTTTTTT.